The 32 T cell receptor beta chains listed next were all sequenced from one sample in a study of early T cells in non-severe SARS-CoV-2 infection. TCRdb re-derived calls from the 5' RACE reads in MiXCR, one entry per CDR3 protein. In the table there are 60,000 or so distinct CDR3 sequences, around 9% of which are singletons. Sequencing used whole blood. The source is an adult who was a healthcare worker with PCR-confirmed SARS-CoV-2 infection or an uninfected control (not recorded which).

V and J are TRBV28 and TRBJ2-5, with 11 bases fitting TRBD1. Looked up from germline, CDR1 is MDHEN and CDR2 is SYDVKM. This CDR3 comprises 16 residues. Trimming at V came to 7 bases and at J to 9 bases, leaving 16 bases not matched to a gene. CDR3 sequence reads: CASTYSSGGQGAAQYF. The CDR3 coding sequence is TGTGCCAGCACCTATTCCTCCGGAGGACAGGGGGCGGCCCAGTACTTC.

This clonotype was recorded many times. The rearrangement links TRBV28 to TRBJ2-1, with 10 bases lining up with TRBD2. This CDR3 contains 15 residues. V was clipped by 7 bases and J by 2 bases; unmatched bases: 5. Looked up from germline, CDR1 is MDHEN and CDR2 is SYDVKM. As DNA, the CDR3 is TGTGCCAGCACCAGGACTAGCGGAACCTACAATGAGCAGTTCTTC. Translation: CASTRTSGTYNEQFF.

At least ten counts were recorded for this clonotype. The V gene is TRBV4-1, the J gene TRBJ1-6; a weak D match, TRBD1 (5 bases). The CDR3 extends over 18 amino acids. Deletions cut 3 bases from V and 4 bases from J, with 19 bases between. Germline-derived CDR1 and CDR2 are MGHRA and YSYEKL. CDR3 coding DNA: TGCGCCAGCAGCCAGGCTCTCGGTGGGACGGGATATAATTCACCCCTCCACTTT. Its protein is CASSQALGGTGYNSPLHF.

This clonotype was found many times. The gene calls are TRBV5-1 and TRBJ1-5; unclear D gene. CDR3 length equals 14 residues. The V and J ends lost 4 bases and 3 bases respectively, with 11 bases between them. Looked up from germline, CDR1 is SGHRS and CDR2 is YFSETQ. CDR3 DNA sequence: TGCGCCAGCAGCCTGACGGGTGACAATCAGCCCCAGCATTTT. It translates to CASSLTGDNQPQHF. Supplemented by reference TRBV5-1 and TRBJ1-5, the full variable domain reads KAGVTQTPRYLIKTRGQQVTLSCSPISGHRSVSWYQQTPGQGLQFLFEYFSETQRNKGNFPGRFSGRQFSNSRSEMNVSTLELGDSALYLCASSLTGDNQPQHFGDGTRLSIL.

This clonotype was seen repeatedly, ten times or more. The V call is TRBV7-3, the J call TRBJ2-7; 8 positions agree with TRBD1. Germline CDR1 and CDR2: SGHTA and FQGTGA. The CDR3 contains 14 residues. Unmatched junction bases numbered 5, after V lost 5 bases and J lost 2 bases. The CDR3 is CASSRGQGPYEQYF. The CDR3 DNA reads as TGTGCCAGCAGCCGCGGACAGGGTCCCTACGAGCAGTACTTC.

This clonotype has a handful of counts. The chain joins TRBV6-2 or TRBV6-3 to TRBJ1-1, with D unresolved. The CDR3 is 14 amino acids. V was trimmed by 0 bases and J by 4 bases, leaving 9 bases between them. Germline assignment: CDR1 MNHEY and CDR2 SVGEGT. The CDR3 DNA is TGTGCCAGCAGTTACTCCGGGGATACCACTGAAGCTTTCTTT. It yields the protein CASSYSGDTTEAFF.

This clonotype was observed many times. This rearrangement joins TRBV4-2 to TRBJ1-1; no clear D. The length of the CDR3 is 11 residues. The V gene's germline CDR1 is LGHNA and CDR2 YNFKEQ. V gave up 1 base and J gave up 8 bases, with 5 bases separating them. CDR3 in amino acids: CASSQGGEAFF. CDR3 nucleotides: TGTGCCAGCAGCCAAGGGGGAGAAGCTTTCTTT.

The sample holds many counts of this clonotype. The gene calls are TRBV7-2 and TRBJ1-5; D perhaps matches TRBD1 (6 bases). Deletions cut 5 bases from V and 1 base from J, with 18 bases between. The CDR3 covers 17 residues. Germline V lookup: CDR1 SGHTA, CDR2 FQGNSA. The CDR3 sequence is CASSQGGRGWSNQPQHF. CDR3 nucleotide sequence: TGTGCCAGCAGCCAAGGAGGCAGGGGATGGAGCAATCAGCCCCAGCATTTT.

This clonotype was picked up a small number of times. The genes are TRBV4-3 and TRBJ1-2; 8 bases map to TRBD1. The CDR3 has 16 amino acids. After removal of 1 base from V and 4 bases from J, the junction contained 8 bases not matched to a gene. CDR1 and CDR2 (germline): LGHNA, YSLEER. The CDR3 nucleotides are TGCGCCAGCAGCCAAGGGACAGGGTTCGCACTCTATGGCTACACCTTC. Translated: CASSQGTGFALYGYTF.

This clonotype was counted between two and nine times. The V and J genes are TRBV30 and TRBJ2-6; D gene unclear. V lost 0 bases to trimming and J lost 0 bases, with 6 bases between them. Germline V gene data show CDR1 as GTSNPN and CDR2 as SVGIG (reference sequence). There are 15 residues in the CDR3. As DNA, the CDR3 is TGTGCCTGGAGTGTTTCCCCCTCTGGGGCCAACGTCCTGACTTTC. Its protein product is CAWSVSPSGANVLTF. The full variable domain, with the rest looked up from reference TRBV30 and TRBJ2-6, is SQTIHQWPATLVQPVGSPLSLECTVEGTSNPNLYWYRQAAGRGLQLLFYSVGIGQISSEVPQNLSASRPQDRQFILSSKKLLLSDSGFYLCAWSVSPSGANVLTFGAGSRLTVL.

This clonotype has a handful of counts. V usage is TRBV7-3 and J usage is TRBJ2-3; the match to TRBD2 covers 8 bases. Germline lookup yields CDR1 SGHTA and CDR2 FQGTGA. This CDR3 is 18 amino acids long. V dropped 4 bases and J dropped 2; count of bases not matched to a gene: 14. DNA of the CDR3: TGTGCCAGCAGCTCCAGGGGAGTATCACTAGCGGTCACAGATACGCAGTATTTT. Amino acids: CASSSRGVSLAVTDTQYF.

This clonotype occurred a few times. The CDR3 nucleotides are TGTGCCAGCAGCCCGAGGACAGGGTTTGACGGCTACACCTTC. Residues: CASSPRTGFDGYTF. The chain joins TRBV7-2 to TRBJ1-2, with 8 bases matching TRBD1. V lost 5 bases to trimming and J lost 8 bases; unmatched junction nucleotides: 10. The CDR3 sequence is 14 residues long. Germline CDR1 is SGHTA and CDR2 is FQGNSA.

The CDR3 nucleotides read TGTGCCAGCAGCCCAACCGACAGGGTGCCCTGGGGTGAGCAGTTCTTC. Its translation is CASSPTDRVPWGEQFF. The V call is TRBV3-1, the J call TRBJ2-1, with TRBD1 matching over 7 bases. This CDR3 spans 16 amino acids. CDR1 is LGHDT, CDR2 YNNKEL, per germline (reference sequence). After removal of 4 bases from V and 9 bases from J, the junction contained 15 bases not matched to a gene.

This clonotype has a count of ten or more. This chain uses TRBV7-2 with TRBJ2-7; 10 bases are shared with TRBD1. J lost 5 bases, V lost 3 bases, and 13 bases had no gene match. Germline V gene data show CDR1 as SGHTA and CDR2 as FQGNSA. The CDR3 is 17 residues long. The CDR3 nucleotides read TGTGCCAGCAGCTTTTTTCTTCTACCGGGACAGGGGAACGAGCAGTACTTC. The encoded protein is CASSFFLLPGQGNEQYF.

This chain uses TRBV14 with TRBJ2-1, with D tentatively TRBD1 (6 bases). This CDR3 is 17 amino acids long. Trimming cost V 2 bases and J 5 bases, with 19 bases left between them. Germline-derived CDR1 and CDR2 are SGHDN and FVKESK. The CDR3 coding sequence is TGTGCCAGCAGCCAAAGACCGGGACAATCGCTCCACAATGAGCAGTTCTTC. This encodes CASSQRPGQSLHNEQFF.

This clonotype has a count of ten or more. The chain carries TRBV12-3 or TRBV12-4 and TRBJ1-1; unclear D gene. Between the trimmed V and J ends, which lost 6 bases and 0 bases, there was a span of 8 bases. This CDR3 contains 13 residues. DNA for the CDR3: TGTGCCAGCAGCACATCCGTGAACACTGAAGCTTTCTTT. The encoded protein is CASSTSVNTEAFF.

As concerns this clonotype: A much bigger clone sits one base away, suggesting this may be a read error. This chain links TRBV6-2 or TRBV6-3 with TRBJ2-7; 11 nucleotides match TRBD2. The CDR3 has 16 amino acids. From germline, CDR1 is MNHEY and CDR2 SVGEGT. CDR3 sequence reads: CVSSTIPGLADYEQYF. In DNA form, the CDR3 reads TGTGTCAGCAGTACCATACCGGGACTAGCGGACTACGAGCAGTACTTC.

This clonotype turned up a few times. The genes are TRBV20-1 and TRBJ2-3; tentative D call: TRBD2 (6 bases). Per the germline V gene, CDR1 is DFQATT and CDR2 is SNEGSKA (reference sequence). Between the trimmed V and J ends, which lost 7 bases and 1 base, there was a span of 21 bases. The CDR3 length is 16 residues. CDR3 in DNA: TGCAGTGTTGGTTCGGCCGGGAGATTGGGCACAGATACGCAGTATTTT. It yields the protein CSVGSAGRLGTDTQYF.

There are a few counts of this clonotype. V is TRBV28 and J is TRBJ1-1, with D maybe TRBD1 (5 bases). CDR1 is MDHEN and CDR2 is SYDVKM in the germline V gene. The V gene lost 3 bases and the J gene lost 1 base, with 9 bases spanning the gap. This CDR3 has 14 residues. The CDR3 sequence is CASSFRGTNTEAFF. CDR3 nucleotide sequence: TGTGCCAGCAGTTTCCGGGGGACGAACACTGAAGCTTTCTTT.

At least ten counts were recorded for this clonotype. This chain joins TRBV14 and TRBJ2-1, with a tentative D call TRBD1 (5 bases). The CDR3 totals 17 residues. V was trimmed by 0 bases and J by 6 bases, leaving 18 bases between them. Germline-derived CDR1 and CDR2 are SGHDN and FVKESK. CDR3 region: CASSQDWGRLGVNEQFF. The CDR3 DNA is TGTGCCAGCAGCCAAGATTGGGGCAGGCTCGGAGTCAATGAGCAGTTCTTC.

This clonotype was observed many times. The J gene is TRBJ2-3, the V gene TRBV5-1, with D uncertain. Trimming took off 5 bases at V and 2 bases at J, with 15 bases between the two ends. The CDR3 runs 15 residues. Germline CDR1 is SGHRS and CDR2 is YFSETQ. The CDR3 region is CASSPALGPTDTQYF. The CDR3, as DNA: TGCGCCAGCAGTCCAGCCCTAGGGCCCACAGATACGCAGTATTTT.

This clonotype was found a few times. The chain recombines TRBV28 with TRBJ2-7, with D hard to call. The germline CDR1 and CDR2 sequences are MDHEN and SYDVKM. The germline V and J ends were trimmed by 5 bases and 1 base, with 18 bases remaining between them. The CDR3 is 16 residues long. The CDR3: CASSPSFGLISYEQYF. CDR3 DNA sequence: TGTGCCAGCAGTCCCTCATTCGGGTTGATTTCCTACGAGCAGTACTTC.

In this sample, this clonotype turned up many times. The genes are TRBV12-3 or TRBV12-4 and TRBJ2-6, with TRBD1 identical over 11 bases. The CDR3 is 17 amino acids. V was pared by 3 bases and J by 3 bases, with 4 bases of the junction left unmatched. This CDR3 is CASSFGQGAFGANVLTF. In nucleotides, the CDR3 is TGTGCCAGCAGTTTTGGACAGGGGGCTTTTGGGGCCAACGTCCTGACTTTC.

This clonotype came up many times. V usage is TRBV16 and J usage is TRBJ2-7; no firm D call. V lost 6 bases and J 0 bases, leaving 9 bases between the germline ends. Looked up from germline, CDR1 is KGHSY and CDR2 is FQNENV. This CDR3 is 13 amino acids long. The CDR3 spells CASSFGPSYEQYF. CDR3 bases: TGTGCCAGCAGTTTCGGACCCTCCTACGAGCAGTACTTC. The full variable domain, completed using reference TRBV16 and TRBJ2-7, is GEEVAQTPKHLVRGEGQKAKLYCAPIKGHSYVFWYQQVLKNEFKFLISFQNENVFDETGMPKERFSAKCLPNSPCSLEIQATKLEDSAVYFCASSFGPSYEQYFGPGTRLTVT.

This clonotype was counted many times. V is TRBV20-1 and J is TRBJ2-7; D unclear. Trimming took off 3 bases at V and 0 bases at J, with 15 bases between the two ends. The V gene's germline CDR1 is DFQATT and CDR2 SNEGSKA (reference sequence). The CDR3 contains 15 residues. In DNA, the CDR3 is TGCAGTGCTAGTATTCAGGACGCGACCTCCTACGAGCAGTACTTC. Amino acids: CSASIQDATSYEQYF.

CDR3 sequence: CASSLAGRTTNEKLFF. CDR3 bases: TGTGCCAGCAGCTTGGCGGGGAGAACAACTAATGAAAAACTGTTTTTT. V and J are TRBV5-4 and TRBJ1-4; D gene uncertain. The CDR3 is made up of 16 amino acids. Trimming removed 0 bases from V and 0 bases from J, with 9 bases in between. Germline assignment: CDR1 SGHNT and CDR2 YYREEE (reference sequence).

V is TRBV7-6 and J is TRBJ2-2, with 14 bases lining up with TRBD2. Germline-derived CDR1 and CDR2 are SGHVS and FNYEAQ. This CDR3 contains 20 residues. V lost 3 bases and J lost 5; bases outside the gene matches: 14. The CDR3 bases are TGTGCCAGCAGCTTCAAACCTCCGGGACTAGCGGGAGCAGAGACCGGGGAGCTGTTTTTT. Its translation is CASSFKPPGLAGAETGELFF.

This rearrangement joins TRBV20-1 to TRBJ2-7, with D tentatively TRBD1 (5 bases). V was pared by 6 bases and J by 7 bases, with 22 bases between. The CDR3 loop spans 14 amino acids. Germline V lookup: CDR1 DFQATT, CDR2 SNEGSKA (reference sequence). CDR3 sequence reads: CSAQVPTGLGEQYF. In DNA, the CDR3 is TGCAGTGCCCAGGTTCCCACAGGTTTGGGAGAGCAGTACTTC.

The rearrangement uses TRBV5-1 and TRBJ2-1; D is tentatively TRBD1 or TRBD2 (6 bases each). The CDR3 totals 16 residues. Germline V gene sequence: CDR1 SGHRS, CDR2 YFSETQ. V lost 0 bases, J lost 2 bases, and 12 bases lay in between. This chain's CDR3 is CASSLAGGSPYNEQFF. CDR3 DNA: TGCGCCAGCAGCTTGGCCGGGGGCAGCCCCTACAATGAGCAGTTCTTC.

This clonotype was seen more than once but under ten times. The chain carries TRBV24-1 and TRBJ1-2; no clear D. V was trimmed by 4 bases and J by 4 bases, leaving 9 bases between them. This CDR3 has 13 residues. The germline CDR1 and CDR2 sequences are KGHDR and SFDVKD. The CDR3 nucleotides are TGTGCCACCAGTGAGAGCGCAACCTATGGCTACACCTTC. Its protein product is CATSESATYGYTF.

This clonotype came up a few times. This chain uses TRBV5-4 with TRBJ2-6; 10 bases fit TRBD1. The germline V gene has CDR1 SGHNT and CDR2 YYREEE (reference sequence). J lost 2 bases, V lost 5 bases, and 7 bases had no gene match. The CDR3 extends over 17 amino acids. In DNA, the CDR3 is TGTGCCAGCAGATCCGGGACAGGGGAAGCTGGGGCCAACGTCCTGACTTTC. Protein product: CASRSGTGEAGANVLTF.

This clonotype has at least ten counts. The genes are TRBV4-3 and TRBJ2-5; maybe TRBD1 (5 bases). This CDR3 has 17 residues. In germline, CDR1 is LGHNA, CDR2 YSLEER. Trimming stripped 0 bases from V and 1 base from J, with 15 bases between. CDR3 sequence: CASSQDTDTYFQETQYF. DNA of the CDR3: TGCGCCAGCAGCCAAGATACGGACACGTACTTCCAAGAGACCCAGTACTTC.